Here is one TCR beta chain with its context. The target antigen is unknown. This sample was included in a study of T cells expressing NK-cell markers. Across the whole study: Of eight sequenced donors, seven were HCMV-seropositive and one HCMV-seronegative. General study findings and limits: About 1.0-8% of CD8+ T cells in more than 5 donors belonged to dominant NKG2C+ clonotypes. These same clonotypes (in several donors) also led the CD3+CD56-NKG2C+ fraction.

CDR1 and CDR2 from the germline V gene are LNHNV and YYDKDF (reference sequence). The CDR3 has 15 residues. With UMIs, 5'RACE template switching was used to make TCR beta cDNA. TCRdb reprocessed the 5' RACE reads, keeping one entry per CDR3 protein, no DNA. This sample's table has around 470,000 distinct CDR3 sequences. The chain combines TRBV15 with TRBJ1-5. The sample consisted of blood T cells: a sorted CD56 or NKG2C T cell subset, CD4+ or CD8+ T cells, or bulk PBMC T cells (not recorded which). This clonotype originated in a woman between 45 and 65 years old in good health. The CDR3 loop is CATSRDSEIYQPQHF.